Following are 21 T cell receptor beta chains from one sample sequenced in a study of blood T cells in healthy people across ages (dated by TCRdb to 2015 to 2017). Libraries were made using 5' RACE. The instrument was an Illumina HiSeq 2500. The second PCR ran for about 6 to 11 cycles and used a J-beta primer mix along with a sample-barcoded 5' primer. Using fastp at Q25 and MiXCR, TCRdb reprocessed the public reads and kept productive beta chains. Under each unique CDR3 protein, matching rows form one entry showing the most common genes and DNA. The sample profile shows 780,000 or so distinct CDR3 sequences; 40% to 65% of them were found once. The ten largest make up approximately 41% of the sample. Sequenced sample: blood. These receptor sequences come from a man older than 75 in good health.

Only a few counts were recorded for this clonotype. This chain links TRBV12-3 or TRBV12-4 with TRBJ2-3; 9 positions match TRBD2. The V and J ends lost 6 bases and 1 base, in that order; junction bases with no gene match: 11. The CDR3 covers 17 residues. The CDR3 reads CASSGGVAGGRTDTQYF. The CDR3 region has the DNA TGTGCCAGCAGCGGCGGGGTGGCGGGAGGGCGCACAGATACGCAGTATTTT.

The chain is built from TRBV7-9 and TRBJ2-1, with TRBD2 matching 12 bases. The CDR3 is made up of 15 amino acids. The germline CDR1 and CDR2 sequences are SEHNR and FQNEAQ (reference sequence). With V trimmed by 4 bases and J by 9 bases, 7 bases remained unmatched. The CDR3 nucleotides read TGTGCCAGCAGCTACGGACTAGCGGGACGGGGTGAGCAGTTCTTC. Translating gives CASSYGLAGRGEQFF.

V gene TRBV2 combines with J gene TRBJ2-1; D may be TRBD2 (6 bases). With 9 bases removed from V and 2 bases from J, the gap between germline ends came to 11 bases. CDR1 SNHLY and CDR2 FYNNEI come from the germline V gene. This CDR3 contains 13 residues. Written as DNA, the CDR3 is TGTGCCAGAGCCAGGGAGGCCTACAATGAGCAGTTCTTC. As protein: CARAREAYNEQFF.

The V gene is TRBV10-3, the J gene TRBJ2-2, with 8 bases aligning to TRBD2. CDR1 is ENHRY, CDR2 SYGVKD, per germline. There are 19 residues in the CDR3. The trim removed 3 bases at V and 2 bases at J, leaving 14 bases unmatched. The CDR3 nucleotides are TGTGCCATCAGTGACCCCGGGGGTAGCGGGACTATAAACACCGGGGAGCTGTTTTTT. Residues: CAISDPGGSGTINTGELFF.

The sample holds a few counts of this clonotype. This CDR3 is CASSQPGDSPNEKLFF. The CDR3, as DNA: TGCGCCAGCAGCCAACCCGGGGACAGCCCTAATGAAAAACTGTTTTTT. The chain couples TRBV4-1 to TRBJ1-4; TRBD1 matches 7 bases. The length of the CDR3 is 16 residues. The germline CDR1 and CDR2 sequences are MGHRA and YSYEKL. With V trimmed by 2 bases and J by 3 bases, 6 bases remained unmatched.

The sample holds one count of this clonotype. One end of the junction fails to match germline, which may point to a read error. This sequence joins TRBV20-1 and TRBJ2-1; 11 bases match TRBD2. The CDR3 covers 15 residues. CDR1 and CDR2 from the germline V gene are DFQATT and SNEGSKA (reference sequence). The CDR3 spells CSARVSGRAYNEQFF. The CDR3 DNA reads TGCAGTGCTAGAGTTAGCGGGAGGGCCTATAATGAGCAGTTCTTC.

Concerning this clonotype: The germline gene is not matched at one end of the junction; a read error may be the cause. The rearrangement joins TRBV24-1 to TRBJ2-1, with 9 bases aligning to TRBD2. Germline assignment: CDR1 KGHDR and CDR2 SFDVKD. The CDR3 consists of 16 residues. The DNA of the CDR3 is TGTGCCACCAGTGAAATCGGACTAGCGAATAACAATGAGCTGTTCTTC. As protein: CATSEIGLANNNELFF.

The rearrangement links TRBV6-5 to TRBJ2-1; D is ambiguous. The better agreement between TRBJ2-7 and the DNA end casts doubt on the J call. CDR3 length equals 13 residues. Looked up from germline, CDR1 is MNHEY and CDR2 is SVGAGI. The CDR3: CASSDGRLREQYF. In DNA, the CDR3 is TGTGCCAGCAGTGATGGCAGGTTGAGGGAGCAGTACTTC.

V usage is TRBV6-6 and J usage is TRBJ2-5, with D perhaps matching TRBD2 (5 bases). CDR1 and CDR2 from the germline V gene are MNHNY and SVGAGI (reference sequence). The length of the CDR3 is 15 residues. With 2 bases removed from V and 0 bases from J, the gap between germline ends came to 10 bases. The CDR3 region has the DNA TGTGCCAGCAGTTACCCAGTGGGAGACCAAGAGACCCAGTACTTC. Residues: CASSYPVGDQETQYF.

This clonotype has ten or more counts. Given a much more abundant clone one base away, this may be a read error. The V and J genes are TRBV7-9 and TRBJ2-5; 10 bases line up with TRBD1. CDR1 SEHNR and CDR2 FQNEAQ come from the germline V gene (reference sequence). This CDR3 spans 16 amino acids. Trimming removed 3 bases from V and 11 bases from J; junction bases left unmatched: 15. CDR3 in DNA: TGTGCCAGCAGCTTTATCGGGACAGGGGTCTCGGATGAGCAGTACTTC. Its protein is CASSFIGTGVSDEQYF.

Comment on this clonotype: One base away lies a much larger clone, so this may be a sequencing read error. The chain joins TRBV20-1 to TRBJ2-5; D might be TRBD1 (6 bases). CDR3 length: 13 amino acids. Trimming took off 4 bases at V and 5 bases at J, with 14 bases between the two ends. Germline CDR1 and CDR2: DFQATT and SNEGSKA (reference sequence). The CDR3 loop reads CSATSTGSETQYF. Here the CDR3 DNA reads TGCAGTGCTACCAGTACAGGGAGCGAGACCCAGTACTTC.

The V call is TRBV3-1, the J call TRBJ2-5; 7 nucleotides align to TRBD1. The CDR3 has 14 residues. V was clipped by 2 bases and J by 4 bases; unmatched bases: 4. Germline V gene data show CDR1 as LGHDT and CDR2 as YNNKEL (reference sequence). The CDR3 sequence is CASSQKRQGETQYF. The CDR3 bases are TGTGCCAGCAGCCAAAAGCGACAGGGAGAGACCCAGTACTTC.

There are many counts of this clonotype. The CDR3 sequence is CSARLRDRYNQPQHF. The DNA of the CDR3 is TGCAGTGCTCGACTACGGGACAGGTACAATCAGCCCCAGCATTTT. V usage is TRBV20-1 and J usage is TRBJ1-5; 8 positions agree with TRBD1. Germline CDR1 is DFQATT and CDR2 is SNEGSKA (reference sequence). V gave up 5 bases and J gave up 3 bases; unmatched junction bases: 9. This CDR3 region has 15 residues.

This clonotype has only a few counts. The genes are TRBV7-2 and TRBJ2-7; D may match TRBD1 or TRBD2 (5 bases each). V dropped 0 bases and J dropped 0 bases, with 9 bases sitting between them. Germline CDR1 is SGHTA and CDR2 is FQGNSA. The CDR3 is 15 amino acids. In nucleotides, the CDR3 is TGTGCCAGCAGCTTAGCAGGGGACGGCTCCTACGAGCAGTACTTC. Residues: CASSLAGDGSYEQYF. Variable domain in full (rest from reference TRBV7-2 and TRBJ2-7): GAGVSQSPSNKVTEKGKDVELRCDPISGHTALYWYRQSLGQGLEFLIYFQGNSAPDKSGLPSDRFSAERTGGSVSTLTIQRTQQEDSAVYLCASSLAGDGSYEQYFGPGTRLTVT.

The chain carries TRBV6-2 or TRBV6-3 and TRBJ2-2; 10 bases are a match to TRBD2. Germline trimming cut 6 bases from V and 4 bases from J; bases unmatched to any gene: 11. Looked up from germline, CDR1 is MNHEY and CDR2 is SVGEGT. The CDR3 length is 17 residues. CDR3 in amino acids: CASRGQSGRALTGELFF. For the CDR3, the DNA is TGTGCCAGCAGAGGGCAGAGCGGGAGGGCCCTCACCGGGGAGCTGTTTTTT.

This clonotype was detected a few times. The J gene is TRBJ2-7, the V gene TRBV11-2; TRBD2 is a possible D gene (8 bases). V gave up 3 bases and J gave up 3 bases, with 15 bases separating them. The CDR3 is 15 residues long. The germline gives CDR1 SGHAT, CDR2 FQNNGV. CDR3 DNA: TGTGCCAGCAGCTTCGGGAGGGGGCCGGGCTACGAGCAGTACTTC. It translates to CASSFGRGPGYEQYF.

The chain employs TRBV18 and TRBJ1-1; 8 nucleotides line up with TRBD1. Trimming cost V 3 bases and J 10 bases; bases outside gene matches: 10. Germline CDR1 is KGHSH and CDR2 is LQKENI. The CDR3 loop spans 14 amino acids. The CDR3 DNA is TGTGCCAGCTCACCGACGGGACAGGAGATATCAGCTTTCTTT. This encodes CASSPTGQEISAFF.

The CDR3 bases are TGCAGTGCTAGCGGGGGTCTTAGCTCCTACAATGAGCAGTTCTTC. Amino acid sequence: CSASGGLSSYNEQFF. This rearrangement joins TRBV20-1 to TRBJ2-1; D possibly corresponds to TRBD2 (6 bases). The germline V gene encodes CDR1 DFQATT and CDR2 SNEGSKA (reference sequence). The CDR3 loop spans 15 amino acids. V was clipped by 3 bases and J by 0 bases, with 12 bases between them.

This rearrangement joins TRBV24-1 to TRBJ2-1; D is uncertain. The DNA end is more similar to TRBJ2-7, so the J call may be wrong. The length of the CDR3 is 16 residues. Germline V gene data show CDR1 as KGHDR and CDR2 as SFDVKD. CDR3 bases: TGTGCCACCAGTGATGACCGGGCCAATTCCTACAATGAGCAGTACTTC. Translation gives CATSDDRANSYNEQYF.

This chain links TRBV7-2 with TRBJ2-7; D gene uncertain. Germline V gene sequence: CDR1 SGHTA, CDR2 FQGNSA. This CDR3 is built from 11 residues. V was cut by 4 bases and J by 5 bases, with 6 bases left in between. CDR3 sequence reads: CASSSRDEQYF. CDR3 coding DNA: TGTGCCAGCAGCTCTCGAGACGAGCAGTACTTC.

V gene TRBV5-1 combines with J gene TRBJ2-1; no definite D call. The germline V gene has CDR1 SGHRS and CDR2 YFSETQ. V lost 4 bases and J lost 6, with 11 bases in between. The CDR3 spans 13 residues. The CDR3 bases are TGCGCCAGCAGCACGTCGGGTTTCAATGAGCAGTTCTTC. It yields the protein CASSTSGFNEQFF.